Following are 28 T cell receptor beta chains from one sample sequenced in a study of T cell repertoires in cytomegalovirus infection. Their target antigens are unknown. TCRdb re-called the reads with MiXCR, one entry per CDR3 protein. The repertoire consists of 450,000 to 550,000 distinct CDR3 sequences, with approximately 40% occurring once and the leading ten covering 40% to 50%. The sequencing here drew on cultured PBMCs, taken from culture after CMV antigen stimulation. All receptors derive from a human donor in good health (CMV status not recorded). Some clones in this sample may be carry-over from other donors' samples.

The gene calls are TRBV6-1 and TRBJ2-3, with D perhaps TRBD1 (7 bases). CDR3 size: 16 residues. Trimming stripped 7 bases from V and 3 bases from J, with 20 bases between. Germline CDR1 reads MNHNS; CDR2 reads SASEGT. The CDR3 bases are TGTGCCAGCACTTTGGAGGGGGCTTTTGGTACAGATACGCAGTATTTT. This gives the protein CASTLEGAFGTDTQYF.

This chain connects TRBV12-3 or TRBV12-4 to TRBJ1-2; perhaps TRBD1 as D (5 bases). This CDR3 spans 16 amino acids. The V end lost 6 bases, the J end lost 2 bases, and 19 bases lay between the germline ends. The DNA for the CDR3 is TGTGCCAGCAGCCCCATATGGGGGAGAAAGAACTATGGCTACACCTTC. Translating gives CASSPIWGRKNYGYTF.

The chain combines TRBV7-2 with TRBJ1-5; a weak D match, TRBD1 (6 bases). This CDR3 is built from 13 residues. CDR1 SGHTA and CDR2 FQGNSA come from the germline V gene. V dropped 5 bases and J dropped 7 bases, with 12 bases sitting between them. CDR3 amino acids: CASSNARGQPQHF. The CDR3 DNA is TGTGCCAGCAGCAACGCGAGGGGGCAGCCCCAGCATTTT.

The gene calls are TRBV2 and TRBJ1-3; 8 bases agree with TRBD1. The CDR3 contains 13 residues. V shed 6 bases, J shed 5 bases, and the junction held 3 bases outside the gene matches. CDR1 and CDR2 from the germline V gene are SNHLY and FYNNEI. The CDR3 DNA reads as TGTGCCAGCAGGGGGGACAGGCGAAACACCATATATTTT. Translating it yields CASRGDRRNTIYF.

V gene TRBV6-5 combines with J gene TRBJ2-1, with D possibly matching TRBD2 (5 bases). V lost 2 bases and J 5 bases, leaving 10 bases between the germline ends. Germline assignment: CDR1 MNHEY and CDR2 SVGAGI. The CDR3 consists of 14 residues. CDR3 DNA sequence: TGTGCCAGCAGTTACATGGCGGGCCACAATGAGCAGTTCTTC. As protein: CASSYMAGHNEQFF.

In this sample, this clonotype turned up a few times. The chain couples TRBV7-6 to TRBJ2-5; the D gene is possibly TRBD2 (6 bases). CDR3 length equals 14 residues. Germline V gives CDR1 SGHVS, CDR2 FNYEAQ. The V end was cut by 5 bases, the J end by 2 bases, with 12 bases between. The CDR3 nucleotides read TGTGCCAGCAGCGGACCTAGCGAGCAAGAGACCCAGTACTTC. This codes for CASSGPSEQETQYF.

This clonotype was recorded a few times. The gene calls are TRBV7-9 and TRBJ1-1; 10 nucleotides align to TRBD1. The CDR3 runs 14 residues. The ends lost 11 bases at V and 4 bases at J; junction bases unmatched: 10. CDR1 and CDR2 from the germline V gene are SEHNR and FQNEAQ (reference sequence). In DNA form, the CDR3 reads TGTGCCGGCGGGAAAGGGACAGGGGTCACTGAAGCTTTCTTT. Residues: CAGGKGTGVTEAFF. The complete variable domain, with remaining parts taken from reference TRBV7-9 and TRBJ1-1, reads DTGVSQNPRHKITKRGQNVTFRCDPISEHNRLYWYRQTLGQGPEFLTYFQNEAQLEKSRLLSDRFSAERPKGSFSTLEIQRTEQGDSAMYLCAGGKGTGVTEAFFGQGTRLTVV.

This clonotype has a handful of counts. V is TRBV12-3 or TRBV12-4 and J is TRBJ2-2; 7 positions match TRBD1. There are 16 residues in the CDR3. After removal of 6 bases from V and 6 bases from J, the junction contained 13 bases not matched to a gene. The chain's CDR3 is CASRISLPGGPGELFF. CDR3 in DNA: TGTGCCAGCAGAATATCCCTGCCAGGGGGTCCCGGGGAGCTGTTTTTT.

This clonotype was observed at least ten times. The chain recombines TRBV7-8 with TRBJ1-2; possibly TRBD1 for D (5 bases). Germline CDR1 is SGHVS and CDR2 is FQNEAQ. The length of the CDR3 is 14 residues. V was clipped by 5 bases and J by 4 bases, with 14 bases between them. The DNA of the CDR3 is TGTGCCAGCAGCCCCAGGGTGGACCGCTATGGCTACACCTTC. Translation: CASSPRVDRYGYTF.

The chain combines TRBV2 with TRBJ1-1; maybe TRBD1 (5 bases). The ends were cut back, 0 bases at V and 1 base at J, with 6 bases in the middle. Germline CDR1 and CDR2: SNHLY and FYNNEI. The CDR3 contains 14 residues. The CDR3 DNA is TGTGCCAGCAGTGAAGCGCAGGGGAACACTGAAGCTTTCTTT. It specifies CASSEAQGNTEAFF.

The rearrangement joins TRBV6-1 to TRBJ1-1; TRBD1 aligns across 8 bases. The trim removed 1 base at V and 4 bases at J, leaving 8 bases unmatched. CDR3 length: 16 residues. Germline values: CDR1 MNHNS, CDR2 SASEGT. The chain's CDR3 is CASSEDGRGRITEAFF. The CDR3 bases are TGTGCCAGCAGTGAAGATGGCAGGGGGCGAATCACTGAAGCTTTCTTT.

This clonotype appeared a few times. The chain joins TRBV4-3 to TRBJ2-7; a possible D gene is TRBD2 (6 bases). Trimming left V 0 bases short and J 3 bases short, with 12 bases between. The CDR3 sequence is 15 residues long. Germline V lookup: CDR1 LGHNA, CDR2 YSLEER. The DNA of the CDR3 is TGCGCCAGCAGCCAAGATAGTGGCGGGAACTACGAGCAGTACTTC. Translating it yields CASSQDSGGNYEQYF.

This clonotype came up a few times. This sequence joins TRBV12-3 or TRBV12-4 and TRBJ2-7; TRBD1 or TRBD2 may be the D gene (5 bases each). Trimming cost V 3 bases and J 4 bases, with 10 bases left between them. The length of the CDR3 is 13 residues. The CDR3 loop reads CASSFGREYEQYF. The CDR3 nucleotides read TGTGCCAGCAGTTTCGGCAGGGAGTACGAGCAGTACTTC.

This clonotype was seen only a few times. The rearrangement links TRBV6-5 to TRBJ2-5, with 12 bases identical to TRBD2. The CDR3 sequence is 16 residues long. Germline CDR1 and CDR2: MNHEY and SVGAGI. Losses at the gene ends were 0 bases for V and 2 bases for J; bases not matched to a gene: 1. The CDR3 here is CASSYSTSGGQETQYF. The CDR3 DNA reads TGTGCCAGCAGTTACTCTACTAGCGGGGGGCAAGAGACCCAGTACTTC.

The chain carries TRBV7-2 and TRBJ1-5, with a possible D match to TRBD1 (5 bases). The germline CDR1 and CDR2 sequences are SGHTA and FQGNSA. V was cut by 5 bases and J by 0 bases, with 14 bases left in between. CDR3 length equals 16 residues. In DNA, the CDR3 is TGTGCCAGCAGCCGGTTCCCGGGGACTAGCAATCAGCCCCAGCATTTT. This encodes CASSRFPGTSNQPQHF.

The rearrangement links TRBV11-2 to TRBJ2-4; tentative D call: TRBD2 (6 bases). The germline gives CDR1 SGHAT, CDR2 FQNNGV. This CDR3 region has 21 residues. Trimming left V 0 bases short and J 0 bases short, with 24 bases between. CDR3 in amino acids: CASSLDRVKTLGDLAKNIQYF. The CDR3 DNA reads TGTGCCAGCAGCTTAGATCGGGTTAAAACCCTCGGGGACTTAGCCAAAAACATTCAGTACTTC.

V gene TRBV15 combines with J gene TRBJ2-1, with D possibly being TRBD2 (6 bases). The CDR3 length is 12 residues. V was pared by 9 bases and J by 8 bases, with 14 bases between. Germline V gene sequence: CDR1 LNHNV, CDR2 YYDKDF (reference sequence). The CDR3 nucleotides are TGTGCCACTCAGGCACTAGCCGATGAGCAGTTCTTC. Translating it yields CATQALADEQFF.

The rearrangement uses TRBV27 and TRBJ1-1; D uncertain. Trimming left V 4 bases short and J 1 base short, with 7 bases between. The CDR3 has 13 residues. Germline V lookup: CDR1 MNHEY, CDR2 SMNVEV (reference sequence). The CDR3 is CASSSVGNTEAFF. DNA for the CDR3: TGTGCCAGCAGTTCGGTCGGGAACACTGAAGCTTTCTTT.

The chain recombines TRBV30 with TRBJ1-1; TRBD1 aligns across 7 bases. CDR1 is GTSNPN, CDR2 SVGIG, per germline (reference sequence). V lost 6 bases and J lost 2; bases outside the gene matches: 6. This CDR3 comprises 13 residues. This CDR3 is CACLRGGNTEAFF. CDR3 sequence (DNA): TGTGCCTGCCTCCGAGGGGGCAACACTGAAGCTTTCTTT. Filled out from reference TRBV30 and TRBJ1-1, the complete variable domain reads SQTIHQWPATLVQPVGSPLSLECTVEGTSNPNLYWYRQAAGRGLQLLFYSVGIGQISSEVPQNLSASRPQDRQFILSSKKLLLSDSGFYLCACLRGGNTEAFFGQGTRLTVV.

As DNA, the CDR3 is TGTGCCAGCAGCGTAGATGCGGGATCGCCCTACAATGAGCAGTTCTTC. Translating gives CASSVDAGSPYNEQFF. The chain links TRBV9 to TRBJ2-1; possibly TRBD2 for D (6 bases). The germline V gene encodes CDR1 SGDLS and CDR2 YYNGEE. The ends were cut back, 0 bases at V and 2 bases at J, with 12 bases in the middle. The CDR3 consists of 16 residues.

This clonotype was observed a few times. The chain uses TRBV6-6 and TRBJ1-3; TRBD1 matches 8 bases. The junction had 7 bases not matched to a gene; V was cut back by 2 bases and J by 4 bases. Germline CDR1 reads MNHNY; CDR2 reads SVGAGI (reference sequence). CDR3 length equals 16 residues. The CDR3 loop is CASSYRAQGAGNTIYF. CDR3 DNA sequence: TGTGCCAGCAGTTACCGAGCCCAGGGGGCGGGAAACACCATATATTTT.

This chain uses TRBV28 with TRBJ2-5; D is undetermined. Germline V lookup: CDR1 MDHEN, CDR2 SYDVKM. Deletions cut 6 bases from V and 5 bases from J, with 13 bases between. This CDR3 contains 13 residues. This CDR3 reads CASRRLPRETQYF. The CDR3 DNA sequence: TGTGCCAGCAGGAGACTGCCCCGGGAGACCCAGTACTTC.

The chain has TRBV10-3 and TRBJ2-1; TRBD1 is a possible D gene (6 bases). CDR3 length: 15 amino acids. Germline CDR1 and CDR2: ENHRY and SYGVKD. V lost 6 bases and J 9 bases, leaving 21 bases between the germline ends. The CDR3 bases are TGTGCCATCAGGATGACAGGCCTCTTTAGTACTGAGCAGTTCTTC. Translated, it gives CAIRMTGLFSTEQFF.

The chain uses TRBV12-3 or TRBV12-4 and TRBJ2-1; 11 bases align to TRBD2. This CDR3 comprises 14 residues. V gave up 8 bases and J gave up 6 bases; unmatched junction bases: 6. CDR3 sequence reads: CASLRLAGSNEQFF. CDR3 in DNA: TGTGCCAGCCTGAGACTAGCGGGATCCAATGAGCAGTTCTTC.

The chain's CDR3 is CAISESVWVGVGYNEQFF. DNA of the CDR3: TGTGCCATCAGTGAGTCGGTTTGGGTGGGAGTGGGCTACAATGAGCAGTTCTTC. The rearrangement joins TRBV10-3 to TRBJ2-1; D might be TRBD2 (5 bases). The CDR3 loop spans 18 amino acids. V shed 0 bases and J shed 3 bases, with 18 bases lying between them. Germline CDR1 reads ENHRY; CDR2 reads SYGVKD.

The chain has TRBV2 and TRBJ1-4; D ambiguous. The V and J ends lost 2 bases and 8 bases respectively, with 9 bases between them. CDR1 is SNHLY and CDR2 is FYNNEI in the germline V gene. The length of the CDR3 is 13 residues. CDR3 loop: CASSEIMREKLFF. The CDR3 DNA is TGTGCCAGCAGTGAAATTATGAGGGAAAAACTGTTTTTT.

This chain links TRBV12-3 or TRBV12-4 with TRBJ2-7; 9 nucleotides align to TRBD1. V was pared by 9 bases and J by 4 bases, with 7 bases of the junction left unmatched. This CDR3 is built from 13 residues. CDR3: CASSNRGPYEQYF. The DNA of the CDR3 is TGTGCCAGTAGTAACAGGGGGCCGTACGAGCAGTACTTC.

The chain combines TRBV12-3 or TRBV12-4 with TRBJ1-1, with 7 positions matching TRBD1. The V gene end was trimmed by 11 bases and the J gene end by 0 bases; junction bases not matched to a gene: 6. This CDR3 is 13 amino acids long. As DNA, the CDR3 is TGTGCCGGAGGGGACAGAGTGAACACTGAAGCTTTCTTT. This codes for CAGGDRVNTEAFF.